The 27 T cell receptor beta chains given below trace back to one sample, sequenced in a study of blood T cell repertoires in COVID-19 (dated by TCRdb to 2018 to 2020). Receptors were amplified or captured by the immunoSEQ multiplex PCR assay. TCRdb retrieved this table from immuneACCESS and kept in-frame rearrangements only. Not all clones are present; in checked studies, unresolved V genes account for under half, and no reason is known for the remainder. The sample profile shows around 260,000 clones; about nine tenths of them were found once. About 1.4% of the sample is held by the ten biggest clonotypes. The sequenced sample was peripheral blood. The receptors derive from a woman in her forties who had recovered from COVID-19.

V gene TRBV5-1 combines with J gene TRBJ2-7, with TRBD1 as a possible D gene (6 bases). Germline-derived CDR1 and CDR2 are SGHRS and YFSETQ. V was pared by 4 bases and J by 4 bases, with 15 bases between. The CDR3 sequence is 14 residues long. Here the CDR3 reads CASSRGQTFYEQYF. DNA of the CDR3: TGCGCCAGCAGCCGCGGACAGACATTTTACGAGCAGTACTTC.

This clone showed up just once. The chain uses TRBV18 and TRBJ2-5, with D perhaps TRBD2 (5 bases). The V end was cut by 2 bases, the J end by 1 base, with 8 bases between. The CDR3 covers 14 residues. Germline V gene lookup returns CDR1 KGHSH and CDR2 LQKENI. DNA for the CDR3: TGTGCCAGCTCACCAGGGAGTGGCCAAGAGACCCAGTACTTC. It translates to CASSPGSGQETQYF.

The chain employs TRBV5-6 and TRBJ1-4, with D unclear. This CDR3 region has 15 residues. Germline V gene lookup returns CDR1 SGHDT and CDR2 YYEEEE. Trimming removed 6 bases at V and 8 bases at J, with 20 bases between. CDR3 loop: CASTYLFRGGEKLFF. The CDR3 region has the DNA TGTGCCAGCACCTACCTGTTCCGAGGTGGCGAAAAACTGTTTTTT.

V is TRBV28 and J is TRBJ1-2, with 10 bases matching TRBD1. This CDR3 has 15 amino acids. In germline, CDR1 is MDHEN, CDR2 SYDVKM. J gave up 7 bases and V 7 bases, and 12 bases lay outside the gene matches. CDR3 amino acids: CASIAGDRGILGYTF. The CDR3 DNA follows: TGTGCCAGCATTGCCGGGGACAGGGGAATACTTGGCTACACCTTC.

As for this clone: Within the sample, other DNA sequences also encode this same CDR3. The chain uses TRBV5-8 and TRBJ2-1; possible D gene TRBD2, 7 bases. The germline gives CDR1 SGHTS, CDR2 YDEGEE. Deletions cut 1 base from V and 0 bases from J, with 8 bases between. This CDR3 spans 15 amino acids. The CDR3 nucleotides are TGTGCCAGCAGCTTGAGGGGGGGCTCCTACAATGAGCAGTTCTTC. Protein: CASSLRGGSYNEQFF.

The rearrangement joins TRBV19 to TRBJ2-1; D may be TRBD1 (6 bases). The CDR3 runs 17 residues. Trimming shortened V by 4 bases and J by 1 base, and 17 bases separated the two germline ends. The germline gives CDR1 LNHDA, CDR2 SQIVND (reference sequence). CDR3 nucleotide sequence: TGTGCCAGTAGTAGAAAAAGACAGGTGGTATCCTACAATGAGCAGTTCTTC. Translating it yields CASSRKRQVVSYNEQFF. The variable domain in full, completed from reference TRBV19 and TRBJ2-1, reads DGGITQSPKYLFRKEGQNVTLSCEQNLNHDAMYWYRQDPGQGLRLIYYSQIVNDFQKGDIAEGYSVSREKKESFPLTVTSAQKNPTAFYLCASSRKRQVVSYNEQFFGPGTRLTVL.

This sequence joins TRBV13 and TRBJ2-5, with D unclear. With 5 bases removed from V and 1 base from J, the gap between germline ends came to 11 bases. Looked up from germline, CDR1 is PRHDT and CDR2 is FYEKMQ (reference sequence). This CDR3 has 14 residues. The CDR3 spells CASSPPQRQETQYF. The CDR3 nucleotides are TGTGCCAGCAGCCCCCCTCAGCGCCAAGAGACCCAGTACTTC.

J is TRBJ2-1 and V is TRBV7-8; TRBD1 is a possible D gene (5 bases). The CDR3 totals 17 residues. V lost 2 bases and J 0 bases, leaving 14 bases between the germline ends. From germline, CDR1 is SGHVS and CDR2 FQNEAQ. As DNA, the CDR3 is TGTGCCAGCAGCTTATCGATAGGGGCACTCTCCTACAATGAGCAGTTCTTC. This encodes CASSLSIGALSYNEQFF.

This sequence joins TRBV2 and TRBJ1-2, with D possibly TRBD1 on 5 matching bases. Germline values: CDR1 SNHLY, CDR2 FYNNEI. Between the trimmed V and J ends, which lost 3 bases and 5 bases, there was a span of 19 bases. The CDR3 extends over 16 amino acids. The CDR3 reads CASSEGRTTSPYGYTF. The CDR3 nucleotides are TGTGCCAGCAGTGAGGGGCGGACCACAAGCCCGTATGGCTACACCTTC.

The chain links TRBV5-4 to TRBJ2-3; a weak D match, TRBD1 (6 bases). Germline V gene lookup returns CDR1 SGHNT and CDR2 YYREEE (reference sequence). With 4 bases removed from V and 6 bases from J, the gap between germline ends came to 27 bases. There are 18 residues in the CDR3. The CDR3 region is CASSPLPGQGFQADTQYF. In nucleotides, the CDR3 is TGTGCCAGCAGCCCGCTTCCGGGTCAGGGGTTTCAGGCGGATACGCAGTATTTT.

This rearrangement joins TRBV18 to TRBJ1-1; no definite D call. Germline CDR1 reads KGHSH; CDR2 reads LQKENI. CDR3 length: 11 residues. V was trimmed by 6 bases and J by 0 bases, leaving 2 bases between them. CDR3 residues: CASSLNTEAFF. The CDR3 coding sequence is TGTGCCAGCTCCTTGAACACTGAAGCTTTCTTT.

This rearrangement joins TRBV28 to TRBJ2-3; TRBD2 is a possible D gene (6 bases). Trimming removed 5 bases from V and 8 bases from J, with 17 bases in between. CDR1 is MDHEN, CDR2 SYDVKM, per germline. The CDR3 spans 14 residues. In nucleotides, the CDR3 is TGTGCCAGCAGTCCGCCGGGACTTCTGCCTACGCAGTATTTT. Its protein is CASSPPGLLPTQYF.

This clone was counted many times. The genes are TRBV24-1 and TRBJ2-2, with 12 nucleotides matching TRBD1. The V and J ends lost 3 bases and 5 bases, in that order; junction bases with no gene match: 9. Per the germline V gene, CDR1 is KGHDR and CDR2 is SFDVKD. This CDR3 is 18 amino acids long. The CDR3 sequence: CATSDSRPGQGATGELFF. In DNA, the CDR3 is TGTGCCACCAGTGATAGTAGGCCGGGACAGGGGGCGACCGGGGAGCTGTTTTTT.

This clone was counted a few times. The J gene is TRBJ1-1, the V gene TRBV7-9; 8 nucleotides line up with TRBD1. Trimming cost V 3 bases and J 4 bases; bases outside gene matches: 7. The CDR3 loop spans 15 amino acids. The germline V gene has CDR1 SEHNR and CDR2 FQNEAQ (reference sequence). This chain's CDR3 is CASSLAGGEGTEAFF. The CDR3 nucleotides read TGTGCCAGCAGCTTGGCAGGGGGCGAAGGCACTGAAGCTTTCTTT.

The chain couples TRBV4-3 to TRBJ1-5, with D unresolved. This CDR3 region has 15 residues. Trimming removed 2 bases from V and 4 bases from J, with 12 bases in between. Germline loops: CDR1 LGHNA, CDR2 YSLEER. CDR3 in DNA: TGCGCCAGCAGCCAACTTCTATCATCGAATCAGCCCCAGCATTTT. Its translation: CASSQLLSSNQPQHF.

The CDR3 DNA reads as TGTGCCTGGAAGACAGATTCCTACGAGCAGTACTTC. Protein product: CAWKTDSYEQYF. This chain connects TRBV30 to TRBJ2-7, with TRBD1 as a possible D gene (5 bases). With 4 bases removed from V and 1 base from J, the gap between germline ends came to 8 bases. This CDR3 is 12 amino acids long. In germline, CDR1 is GTSNPN, CDR2 SVGIG (reference sequence). Variable domain in full (rest from reference TRBV30 and TRBJ2-7): SQTIHQWPATLVQPVGSPLSLECTVEGTSNPNLYWYRQAAGRGLQLLFYSVGIGQISSEVPQNLSASRPQDRQFILSSKKLLLSDSGFYLCAWKTDSYEQYFGPGTRLTVT.

J is TRBJ1-5 and V is TRBV23-1; 8 bases match TRBD1. TRBV23-1 is placed among ORFs of uncertain function. V lost 1 base and J lost 0; bases outside the gene matches: 11. The CDR3 runs to 19 residues. Here the CDR3 reads CASSQYRGTGADSNQPQHF. CDR3 bases: TGCGCCAGCAGTCAATATAGAGGGACAGGTGCTGATAGCAATCAGCCCCAGCATTTT.

The chain joins TRBV21-1 to TRBJ2-1; the listed D gene, TRBD1, was not tested against the DNA. TRBV21-1 is a recognized pseudogene. The CDR3 is made up of 18 amino acids. In DNA, the CDR3 is TGTGCCAGCAGCAAATTCCCCCCAGGGGAAAGAGGACACAATGAGCAGTTCTTC. As protein: CASSKFPPGERGHNEQFF.

A single count supports this clone. V usage is TRBV19 and J usage is TRBJ1-2; D is unresolved. Between the trimmed V and J ends, which lost 6 bases and 4 bases, there was a span of 3 bases. The V gene's germline CDR1 is LNHDA and CDR2 SQIVND (reference sequence). The CDR3 contains 10 residues. The CDR3 is CASSSYGYTF. The CDR3 bases are TGTGCCAGTAGCAGCTATGGCTACACCTTC.

The chain has TRBV19 and TRBJ2-1, with 9 bases aligning to TRBD1. J was trimmed by 6 bases and V by 6 bases; bases with no gene match: 9. The length of the CDR3 is 15 residues. CDR1 and CDR2 from the germline V gene are LNHDA and SQIVND (reference sequence). CDR3 sequence (DNA): TGTGCCAGTAGGGTGGTACAGGGGGCGTTCAATGAGCAGTTCTTC. Translating gives CASRVVQGAFNEQFF.

V usage is TRBV4-1 and J usage is TRBJ2-7; no clear D. The germline CDR1 and CDR2 sequences are MGHRA and YSYEKL. V lost 0 bases and J lost 3, with 15 bases in between. CDR3 size: 16 residues. CDR3 in DNA: TGCGCCAGCAGCCAAGATCCCCGCCAGGCCGGCTACGAGCAGTACTTC. Residues: CASSQDPRQAGYEQYF.

In its sample, this clone was seen once. The chain employs TRBV29-1 and TRBJ1-1, with D hard to call. The CDR3 length is 12 residues. Germline V lookup: CDR1 SQVTM, CDR2 ANQGSEA. The V and J ends lost 4 bases and 0 bases respectively, with 6 bases between them. The CDR3 DNA reads as TGCAGCGTTGCTGACTTGAACACTGAAGCTTTCTTT. Translated, it gives CSVADLNTEAFF.

V gene TRBV7-2 combines with J gene TRBJ2-7, with TRBD1 matching over 7 bases. Germline lookup yields CDR1 SGHTA and CDR2 FQGNSA. V shed 5 bases and J 3 bases; nucleotides not matched to a gene: 10. The CDR3 consists of 15 residues. The CDR3 is CASSLRTGADYEQYF. The CDR3 DNA is TGTGCCAGCAGCCTCCGAACAGGGGCCGACTACGAGCAGTACTTC. The full variable domain, with the rest looked up from reference TRBV7-2 and TRBJ2-7, is GAGVSQSPSNKVTEKGKDVELRCDPISGHTALYWYRQSLGQGLEFLIYFQGNSAPDKSGLPSDRFSAERTGGSVSTLTIQRTQQEDSAVYLCASSLRTGADYEQYFGPGTRLTVT.

This sequence joins TRBV7-9 and TRBJ2-7; 7 bases match TRBD1. This CDR3 has 15 residues. Per germline, CDR1 SEHNR and CDR2 FQNEAQ (reference sequence). Trimming took 5 bases from V and 1 from J; bases not matched to a gene: 8. The CDR3 region is CASSDRVLRSYEQYF. The DNA of the CDR3 is TGTGCCAGCAGCGACAGGGTTCTAAGGTCCTACGAGCAGTACTTC.

This clone was observed a single time. At the DNA level, this CDR3 is encoded by other sequences in the same sample as well. The genes are TRBV7-2 and TRBJ1-1; D might be TRBD1 (5 bases). The CDR3 is made up of 13 amino acids. Germline CDR1 reads SGHTA; CDR2 reads FQGNSA. Trimming removed 4 bases from V and 2 bases from J, with 8 bases in between. The CDR3: CASSSDRNTEAFF. In DNA, the CDR3 is TGTGCCAGCAGCTCTGACAGAAACACTGAAGCTTTCTTT.

The chain has TRBV10-2 and TRBJ2-1; 7 positions agree with TRBD2. The CDR3 runs to 14 residues. CDR1 is WSHSY and CDR2 is SAAADI in the germline V gene. V was clipped by 6 bases and J by 3 bases; unmatched bases: 5. The CDR3 loop reads CASSVAGVYNEQFF. CDR3 DNA: TGCGCCAGCAGCGTGGCGGGGGTCTACAATGAGCAGTTCTTC.

This clone was seen a single time. The chain joins TRBV2 to TRBJ1-2, with TRBD1 identical over 11 bases. Germline loops: CDR1 SNHLY, CDR2 FYNNEI. This CDR3 contains 13 residues. V was clipped by 9 bases and J by 8 bases; unmatched bases: 8. DNA of the CDR3: TGTGCCAGTACCGGGACAGGGGGGAGGGGCTACACCTTC. Its translation is CASTGTGGRGYTF.